Each of the 21 T cell receptor beta chains below was sequenced from the same sample in a study of regulatory T cells in long-lasting Graves disease. To make TCR beta libraries, researchers used iRepertoire HTBI primers and Arm-PCR of CDR3 regions. TCRdb passed the multiplex PCR reads through MiXCR, listing each CDR3 protein once. The table records some 470,000 distinct CDR3 sequences, about a fifth of them present only once. Documented time point: persistent/refractory GD, antithyroid drugs over 5 years with positive TRAb. RNA extracted from PBMCs served as the sequencing template. The sample was peripheral blood mononuclear cells (PBMCs), taken when the disease was refractory, from a patient treated with antithyroid drugs. Receptors were obtained from a female donor with Graves disease.

J is TRBJ2-4 and V is TRBV28; D might be TRBD1 (6 bases). CDR3 size: 15 residues. In germline, CDR1 is MDHEN, CDR2 SYDVKM. Trimming took off 5 bases at V and 1 base at J, with 12 bases between the two ends. CDR3 nucleotides: TGTGCCAGCAGTACCGGACAGCACGCCAAAAACATTCAGTACTTC. It specifies CASSTGQHAKNIQYF. The full variable domain, completed using reference TRBV28 and TRBJ2-4, is DVKVTQSSRYLVKRTGEKVFLECVQDMDHENMFWYRQDPGLGLRLIYFSYDVKMKEKGDIPEGYSVSREKKERFSLILESASTNQTSMYLCASSTGQHAKNIQYFGAGTRLSVL.

The sample holds many counts of this clonotype. V usage is TRBV12-3 or TRBV12-4 and J usage is TRBJ1-1, with 7 bases fitting TRBD1. The V gene end was trimmed by 4 bases and the J gene end by 1 base; junction bases not matched to a gene: 0. The CDR3 runs 13 residues. The CDR3 protein is CASSWDRNTEAFF. CDR3 DNA: TGTGCCAGCAGTTGGGACAGGAACACTGAAGCTTTCTTT.

In this sample, this clonotype turned up many times. The chain joins TRBV2 to TRBJ1-1; 7 bases are shared with TRBD1. V trimming: 1 base; J trimming: 7 bases; junction bases outside the gene matches: 9. CDR3 length: 15 amino acids. Per germline, CDR1 SNHLY and CDR2 FYNNEI. CDR3 residues: CASSEEMGQHLEAFF. The CDR3 region has the DNA TGTGCCAGCAGTGAAGAAATGGGACAGCACCTTGAAGCTTTCTTT. The full variable domain, rest sourced from reference TRBV2 and TRBJ1-1, is EPEVTQTPSHQVTQMGQEVILRCVPISNHLYFYWYRQILGQKVEFLVSFYNNEISEKSEIFDDQFSVERPDGSNFTLKIRSTKLEDSAMYFCASSEEMGQHLEAFFGQGTRLTVV.

In this sample, this clonotype turned up a few times. The rearrangement links TRBV11-2 to TRBJ2-1, with 8 bases identical to TRBD2. Germline CDR1 SGHAT, CDR2 FQNNGV. V dropped 0 bases and J dropped 4; count of bases not matched to a gene: 2. The CDR3 length is 15 residues. CDR3 residues: CASSLDGGGYNEQFF. As DNA, the CDR3 is TGTGCCAGCAGCTTAGATGGCGGGGGGTACAATGAGCAGTTCTTC.

This clonotype has just one count. The rearrangement joins TRBV7-9 to TRBJ1-2, with D perhaps TRBD1 (5 bases). CDR1 SEHNR and CDR2 FQNEAQ come from the germline V gene (reference sequence). Trimming stripped 4 bases from V and 3 bases from J, with 27 bases between. The CDR3 consists of 19 residues. Here the CDR3 reads CASSSPGLAGPQGDYGYTF. In DNA, the CDR3 is TGTGCCAGCAGCTCACCGGGACTAGCGGGACCCCAGGGTGACTATGGCTACACCTTC. Full variable domain (missing parts from reference TRBV7-9 and TRBJ1-2): DTGVSQNPRHKITKRGQNVTFRCDPISEHNRLYWYRQTLGQGPEFLTYFQNEAQLEKSRLLSDRFSAERPKGSFSTLEIQRTEQGDSAMYLCASSSPGLAGPQGDYGYTFGSGTRLTVV.

The rearrangement joins TRBV4-1 to TRBJ2-2; D is uncertain. The CDR3 is 14 amino acids. V lost 6 bases and J lost 0, with 8 bases in between. The germline gives CDR1 MGHRA, CDR2 YSYEKL. CDR3 sequence reads: CASRRLANTGELFF. The DNA of the CDR3 is TGCGCCAGCAGGAGACTGGCGAACACCGGGGAGCTGTTTTTT.

This clonotype was counted a few times. V and J are TRBV5-1 and TRBJ2-5; D is unresolved. CDR1 and CDR2 (germline): SGHRS, YFSETQ. V gave up 3 bases and J gave up 3 bases, with 12 bases separating them. The CDR3 is 14 residues long. CDR3 sequence (DNA): TGCGCCAGCAGCTACCCTGAATGGAAAGAGACCCAGTACTTC. Translated: CASSYPEWKETQYF.

Only a few counts were recorded for this clonotype. A much larger clone is a single base away; this may be a read error. This chain connects TRBV6-5 to TRBJ1-2; possibly TRBD1 for D (6 bases). Germline CDR1 MNHEY, CDR2 SVGAGI. V was pared by 2 bases and J by 6 bases, with 7 bases between. This CDR3 comprises 12 residues. The CDR3 bases are TGTGCCAGCAGTTACAGGGGGGATGGCTACACCTTC. Protein: CASSYRGDGYTF.

About this clonotype: This may stem from a read error, because a much larger clone lies one nucleotide away. The conserved closing phenylalanine or tryptophan is absent in this CDR3, likely reflecting a read error. The chain recombines TRBV7-9 with TRBJ2-7; 7 positions agree with TRBD1. V gave up 6 bases and J gave up 5 bases; unmatched junction bases: 10. Germline CDR1 SEHNR, CDR2 FQNEAQ (reference sequence). CDR3 length equals 14 residues. CDR3 in amino acids: CASSLRQGSDEQYI. The CDR3 nucleotides read TGTGCCAGCAGTTTAAGACAGGGTTCCGACGAGCAGTACATC.

This clonotype has a count of ten or more. V is TRBV28 and J is TRBJ2-3, with D hard to call. Germline values: CDR1 MDHEN, CDR2 SYDVKM. The CDR3 has 14 residues. The germline V and J ends were trimmed by 3 bases and 6 bases, with 13 bases remaining between them. The CDR3 spells CASSFATATDTQYF. The CDR3 DNA reads as TGTGCCAGCAGTTTCGCAACGGCAACGGATACGCAGTATTTT. Full variable domain (rest looked up from reference TRBV28 and TRBJ2-3): DVKVTQSSRYLVKRTGEKVFLECVQDMDHENMFWYRQDPGLGLRLIYFSYDVKMKEKGDIPEGYSVSREKKERFSLILESASTNQTSMYLCASSFATATDTQYFGPGTRLTVL.

This clonotype was seen only a few times. The rearrangement uses TRBV11-1 and TRBJ2-7; unclear D gene. The CDR3 extends over 13 amino acids. Germline CDR1 reads SGHAT; CDR2 reads FQDESV (reference sequence). V was pared by 5 bases and J by 9 bases, with 17 bases between. CDR3 nucleotide sequence: TGTGCCAGCAGCCGAGGCGGAGTCGGCGGGCAGTACTTC. Residues: CASSRGGVGGQYF.

The chain joins TRBV6-2 or TRBV6-3 to TRBJ2-3; D not certain. The CDR3 loop spans 16 amino acids. Germline-derived CDR1 and CDR2 are MNHEY and SVGEGT. Trimming took off 0 bases at V and 1 base at J, with 11 bases between the two ends. CDR3 bases: TGTGCCAGCAGTTACTCGACGGTAGCTGGCACAGATACGCAGTATTTT. Translating gives CASSYSTVAGTDTQYF.

The sample holds many counts of this clonotype. This rearrangement joins TRBV28 to TRBJ1-5; 9 nucleotides agree with TRBD1. Germline V lookup: CDR1 MDHEN, CDR2 SYDVKM. The CDR3 runs 15 residues. J was trimmed by 6 bases and V by 2 bases; bases with no gene match: 5. DNA for the CDR3: TGTGCCAGCAGTTTAGCGCGGACAGGGGCTCAGCCCCAGCATTTT. This translates into CASSLARTGAQPQHF.

This clonotype turned up a few times. The gene calls are TRBV7-9 and TRBJ2-7, with D uncertain. Trimming pared 0 bases from V and 2 bases from J, leaving 8 bases between. The CDR3 extends over 14 amino acids. Per germline, CDR1 SEHNR and CDR2 FQNEAQ (reference sequence). The CDR3 region has the DNA TGTGCCAGCAGCTTAGCCGACGGCACCTACGAGCAGTACTTC. Protein: CASSLADGTYEQYF.

This clonotype was picked up many times. The gene calls are TRBV5-6 and TRBJ1-2, with a tentative D call TRBD1 (5 bases). V lost 3 bases and J 4 bases, leaving 16 bases between the germline ends. This CDR3 is built from 15 residues. Looked up from germline, CDR1 is SGHDT and CDR2 is YYEEEE. The CDR3 DNA follows: TGTGCCAGCAGCTCCCGGGACGGATCCGTCTATGGCTACACCTTC. Translated, it gives CASSSRDGSVYGYTF.

V is TRBV19 and J is TRBJ1-1; unclear D gene. CDR3 length: 17 amino acids. Trimming removed 0 bases from V and 1 base from J, with 15 bases in between. Per the germline V gene, CDR1 is LNHDA and CDR2 is SQIVND (reference sequence). The CDR3 is CASSIDSESRRNTEAFF. CDR3 in DNA: TGTGCCAGTAGTATAGATAGCGAGAGCCGTAGGAACACTGAAGCTTTCTTT. Complete variable domain (other parts from reference TRBV19 and TRBJ1-1): DGGITQSPKYLFRKEGQNVTLSCEQNLNHDAMYWYRQDPGQGLRLIYYSQIVNDFQKGDIAEGYSVSREKKESFPLTVTSAQKNPTAFYLCASSIDSESRRNTEAFFGQGTRLTVV.

The table lists this clonotype with many counts. The CDR3 spells CSDGGWGSGYTF. The CDR3 DNA sequence: TGCAGCGATGGGGGTTGGGGCTCTGGCTACACCTTC. The chain carries TRBV29-1 and TRBJ1-2; a possible D gene is TRBD1 (5 bases). Trimming removed 7 bases from V and 7 bases from J, with 16 bases in between. The CDR3 is 12 amino acids. Germline CDR1 SQVTM, CDR2 ANQGSEA.

The V and J genes are TRBV5-8 and TRBJ1-2; no definite D call. This CDR3 is 15 amino acids long. The V and J ends lost 1 base and 6 bases respectively, with 16 bases between them. The germline CDR1 and CDR2 sequences are SGHTS and YDEGEE. Here the CDR3 DNA reads TGTGCCAGCAGCTTGAGATCCAGGATCTCAGATGGCTACACCTTC. Protein sequence: CASSLRSRISDGYTF.

This clonotype occurred many times. V usage is TRBV14 and J usage is TRBJ2-5; D is unclear. The CDR3 totals 15 residues. V lost 4 bases and J 1 base, leaving 13 bases between the germline ends. The V gene's germline CDR1 is SGHDN and CDR2 FVKESK. In DNA form, the CDR3 reads TGTGCCAGCAGCCCCTACCTCGATGTCCAAGAGACCCAGTACTTC. The encoded protein is CASSPYLDVQETQYF. Drawing the rest from reference TRBV14 and TRBJ2-5, the complete variable domain is EAGVTQFPSHSVIEKGQTVTLRCDPISGHDNLYWYRRVMGKEIKFLLHFVKESKQDESGMPNNRFLAERTGGTYSTLKVQPAELEDSGVYFCASSPYLDVQETQYFGPGTRLLVL.

The chain uses TRBV29-1 and TRBJ1-6, with D unclear. CDR1 is SQVTM and CDR2 is ANQGSEA in the germline V gene. Trimming removed 7 bases at V and 6 bases at J, with 16 bases between. CDR3 size: 14 residues. CDR3 DNA sequence: TGCAGCGCTAGGCTCCAGGCAGCTAATTCACCCCTCCACTTT. Its protein is CSARLQAANSPLHF.

This clonotype was seen ten or more times. CDR3 protein: CSAWTSGNEQYF. The CDR3 nucleotides read TGCAGTGCTTGGACTAGCGGAAACGAGCAGTACTTC. V gene TRBV20-1 combines with J gene TRBJ2-7; 10 nucleotides line up with TRBD2. The CDR3 length is 12 residues. Trimming took 5 bases from V and 5 from J; bases not matched to a gene: 3. Germline V gene data show CDR1 as DFQATT and CDR2 as SNEGSKA (reference sequence).